This T cell receptor (beta chain) was obtained from a study of blood T cell repertoires in COVID-19. About the study: The United States, Italy and Spain were the sources of the acute and convalescent COVID-19 samples.

In germline, CDR1 is GTSNPN, CDR2 SVGIG (reference sequence). Trimming removed 0 bases at V and 13 bases at J, with 19 bases between. The CDR3 sequence is 15 residues long. Measured with immunoSEQ multiplex PCR; TCRdb has only the in-frame clones, and not every one. The table has about 190,000 clones, about four fifths seen once. The TCR originated in a woman in her 70s with active or convalescent COVID-19. V is TRBV30 and J is TRBJ2-6; a weak D match, TRBD2 (5 bases). Specimen: peripheral blood. The CDR3 spells CAWSVRLRVREVLTF. CDR3 DNA: TGTGCCTGGAGTGTACGTCTAAGGGTGAGGGAAGTCCTGACTTTC.